This TCR beta chain was observed in a study of blood T cell repertoires in COVID-19. Study background: In each case, the material was cDNA or gDNA derived from T cells, B-cell-depleted T cells, or PBMCs.

This clone has more than one count but fewer than ten. Original data processing: From reference gene primer amplification, estimates of nucleated cell counts were derived. Profiling relied on immunoSEQ multiplex PCR, and the TCRdb table lists in-frame clones only, not all of them. That table gives V, J and clone size, and the DNA gave D and trimming. This table holds roughly 190,000 clones, about 77% found once. The sample comprised PBMCs or T cells enriched from blood (not recorded which). This sequence was found in a woman aged 50 to 65 with acute COVID-19.

The CDR3 reads CSAGWDSPSYGYTF. CDR3 nucleotides: TGCAGCGCCGGATGGGACAGCCCCTCCTATGGCTACACCTTC. The V gene is TRBV29-1, the J gene TRBJ1-2; 7 nucleotides match TRBD1. The CDR3 runs 14 residues. The V gene end was trimmed by 7 bases and the J gene end by 4 bases; junction bases not matched to a gene: 12. CDR1 is SQVTM and CDR2 is ANQGSEA in the germline V gene. The variable domain in full, completed from reference TRBV29-1 and TRBJ1-2, reads SAVISQKPSRDICQRGTSLTIQCQVDSQVTMMFWYRQQPGQSLTLIATANQGSEATYESGFVIDKFPISRPNLTFSTLTVSNMSPEDSSIYLCSAGWDSPSYGYTFGSGTRLTVV.